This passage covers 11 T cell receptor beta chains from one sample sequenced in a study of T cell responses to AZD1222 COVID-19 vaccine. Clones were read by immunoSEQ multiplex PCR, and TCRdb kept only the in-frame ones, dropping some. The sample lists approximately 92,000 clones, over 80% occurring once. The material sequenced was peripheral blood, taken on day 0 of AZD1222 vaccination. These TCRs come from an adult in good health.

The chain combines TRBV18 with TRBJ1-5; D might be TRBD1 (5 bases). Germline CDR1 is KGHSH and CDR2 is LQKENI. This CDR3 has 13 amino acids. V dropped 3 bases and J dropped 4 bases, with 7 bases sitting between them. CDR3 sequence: CASSPGENQPQHF. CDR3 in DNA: TGTGCCAGCTCACCGGGGGAGAATCAGCCCCAGCATTTT.

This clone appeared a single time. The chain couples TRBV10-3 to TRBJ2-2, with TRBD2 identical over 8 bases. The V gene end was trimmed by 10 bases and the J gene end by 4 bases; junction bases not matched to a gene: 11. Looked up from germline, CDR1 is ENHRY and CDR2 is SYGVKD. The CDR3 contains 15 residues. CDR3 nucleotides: TGTGCCACCCGCGACGGGACTAGGGCCACCGGGGAGCTGTTTTTT. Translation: CATRDGTRATGELFF.

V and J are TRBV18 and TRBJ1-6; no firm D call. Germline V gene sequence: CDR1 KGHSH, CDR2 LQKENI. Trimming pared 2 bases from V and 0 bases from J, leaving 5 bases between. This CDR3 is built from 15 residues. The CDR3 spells CASSPGDSYNSPLHF. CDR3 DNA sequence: TGTGCCAGCTCACCAGGGGACTCCTATAATTCACCCCTCCACTTT.

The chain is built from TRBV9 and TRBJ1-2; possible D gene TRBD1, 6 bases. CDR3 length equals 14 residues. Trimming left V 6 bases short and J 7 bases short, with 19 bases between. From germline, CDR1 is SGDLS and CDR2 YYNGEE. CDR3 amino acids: CASTPSGTPAGYTF. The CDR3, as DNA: TGTGCCAGCACCCCCTCCGGGACACCGGCTGGCTACACCTTC.

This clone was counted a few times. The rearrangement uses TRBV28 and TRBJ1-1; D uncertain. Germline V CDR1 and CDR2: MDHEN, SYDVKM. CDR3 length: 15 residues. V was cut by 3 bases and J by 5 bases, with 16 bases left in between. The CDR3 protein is CASSLATRVLTEAFF. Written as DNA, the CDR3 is TGTGCCAGCAGTTTGGCAACCCGGGTGTTAACTGAAGCTTTCTTT.

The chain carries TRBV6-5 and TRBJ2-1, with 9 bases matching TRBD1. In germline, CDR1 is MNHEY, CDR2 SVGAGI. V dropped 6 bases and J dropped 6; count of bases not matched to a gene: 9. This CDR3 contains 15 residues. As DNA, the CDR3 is TGTGCCAGCAGACGGTCCGGGACAGGGCGCAATGAGCAGTTCTTC. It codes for CASRRSGTGRNEQFF.

DNA for the CDR3: TGTGCCTGGAGTGTAGCCCGACAGTCACTTAATGAAAAACTGTTTTTT. This translates into CAWSVARQSLNEKLFF. The chain links TRBV30 to TRBJ1-4; possibly TRBD1 for D (5 bases). The CDR3 covers 16 residues. Germline lookup yields CDR1 GTSNPN and CDR2 SVGIG (reference sequence). Trimming shortened V by 0 bases and J by 4 bases, and 15 bases separated the two germline ends. The complete variable domain, with remaining parts taken from reference TRBV30 and TRBJ1-4, reads SQTIHQWPATLVQPVGSPLSLECTVEGTSNPNLYWYRQAAGRGLQLLFYSVGIGQISSEVPQNLSASRPQDRQFILSSKKLLLSDSGFYLCAWSVARQSLNEKLFFGSGTQLSVL.

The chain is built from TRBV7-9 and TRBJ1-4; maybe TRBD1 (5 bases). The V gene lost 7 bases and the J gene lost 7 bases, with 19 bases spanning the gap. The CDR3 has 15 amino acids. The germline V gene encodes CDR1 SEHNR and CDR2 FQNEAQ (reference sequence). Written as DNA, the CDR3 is TGTGCCAGCACCTCACCGGGGCCCTCGGGTGAAAAACTGTTTTTT. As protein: CASTSPGPSGEKLFF.

The CDR3 nucleotides read TGTGCCAGCAGCCATAGGGGGCCGAACACTGAAGCTTTCTTT. This codes for CASSHRGPNTEAFF. J is TRBJ1-1 and V is TRBV11-3; 7 nucleotides agree with TRBD1. Germline V gene lookup returns CDR1 SGHNT and CDR2 YENEEA. There are 14 residues in the CDR3. Losses at the gene ends were 5 bases for V and 1 base for J; bases not matched to a gene: 4. The full variable domain, with the rest looked up from reference TRBV11-3 and TRBJ1-1, is EAGVVQSPRYKIIEKKQPVAFWCNPISGHNTLYWYLQNLGQGPELLIRYENEEAVDDSQLPKDRFSAERLKGVDSTLKIQPAELGDSAVYLCASSHRGPNTEAFFGQGTRLTVV.

The chain's CDR3 is CASRDRDEKLFF. CDR3 nucleotide sequence: TGCGCCAGCAGGGACAGAGATGAAAAACTGTTTTTT. The chain recombines TRBV5-1 with TRBJ1-4; weak D call: TRBD1 (6 bases). The CDR3 runs 12 residues. With 5 bases removed from V and 6 bases from J, the gap between germline ends came to 8 bases. Germline loops: CDR1 SGHRS, CDR2 YFSETQ.

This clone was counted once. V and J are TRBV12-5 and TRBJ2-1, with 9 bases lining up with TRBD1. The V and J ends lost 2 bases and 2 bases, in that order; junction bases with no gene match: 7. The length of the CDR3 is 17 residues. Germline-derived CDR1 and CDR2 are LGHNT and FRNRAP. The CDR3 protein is CASGLSPGTGTYNEQFF. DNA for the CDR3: TGTGCTAGTGGTTTGTCTCCCGGGACAGGGACCTACAATGAGCAGTTCTTC. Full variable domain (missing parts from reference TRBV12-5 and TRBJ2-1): DARVTQTPRHKVTEMGQEVTMRCQPILGHNTVFWYRQTMMQGLELLAYFRNRAPLDDSGMPKDRFSAEMPDATLATLKIQPSEPRDSAVYFCASGLSPGTGTYNEQFFGPGTRLTVL.